This T cell receptor beta chain was retrieved from a study of T-cell reconstitution after alpha-beta-depleted transplantation in children. TCRbeta library construction was performed incorporating unique molecular identifiers. TCRdb used MiXCR to reprocess the PCR reads, holding one entry per CDR3 protein. The sample lists approximately 430,000 distinct CDR3 sequences; around 15% were seen once. Many counts were recorded for this clonotype. Germline trimming cut 0 bases from V and 6 bases from J; bases unmatched to any gene: 13. This CDR3 contains 19 residues. Sequencing used PBMCs, mostly from graft donor cells, obtained 360 days after TCRalphabeta/CD19-depleted stem cell transplant. The clonotype originates from a boy younger than two who had a stem cell transplant for Wiskott-Aldrich syndrome, so the T cells may come from the graft donor. This chain uses TRBV12-3 or TRBV12-4 with TRBJ2-1; 11 bases are shared with TRBD2. The DNA of the CDR3 is TGTGCCAGCAGTTTAGCCGTTGCCCTGGGACTAGCGGTCTTCAATGAGCAGTTCTTC. Its protein is CASSLAVALGLAVFNEQFF.